This T cell receptor (beta chain) comes out of a study of identical twins. Study results and caveats: Beta out-of-frame sequences displayed a weaker excess of sharing between twins.

This clonotype was picked up many times. Its antigen is unidentified. One entry per CDR3 protein results from TCRdb running MiXCR on the 5' RACE reads. Among 1.5 million to 2 million distinct CDR3 sequences, under 35% were seen once, and the ten largest hold about 0.27%. V lost 5 bases, J lost 8 bases, and 9 bases lay in between. The CDR3 extends over 11 amino acids. From germline, CDR1 is SQVTM and CDR2 ANQGSEA. This sequence joins TRBV29-1 and TRBJ1-4; D not resolved. Sequencing input: cord blood. The clonotype was recovered from a newborn girl in good health. The CDR3 region is CSVFISEKLFF. In DNA, the CDR3 is TGCAGCGTTTTTATCTCCGAAAAACTGTTTTTT. The full variable domain, with the rest looked up from reference TRBV29-1 and TRBJ1-4, is SAVISQKPSRDICQRGTSLTIQCQVDSQVTMMFWYRQQPGQSLTLIATANQGSEATYESGFVIDKFPISRPNLTFSTLTVSNMSPEDSSIYLCSVFISEKLFFGSGTQLSVL.